The sequence of this T cell receptor beta chain was determined in a study of PD-1 blockade in classical Hodgkin lymphoma. The time point denotes: cycle 4 day 1 (C4D1), after less than 7 weeks of nivolumab. Patients all relapsed after autologous stem cell transplantation, and there was variation in brentuximab vedotin exposure. Clones were read by immunoSEQ multiplex PCR, and TCRdb kept only the in-frame ones, dropping some. Counted here are fewer than 100,000 clones, 90% to 95% occurring once; the ten biggest clones make up 2%. Germline CDR1 reads SGDLS; CDR2 reads YYNGEE. Trimming stripped 0 bases from V and 1 base from J, with 7 bases between. This CDR3 has 15 residues.

This chain joins TRBV9 and TRBJ2-2; a weak D match, TRBD2 (5 bases). The sample here was peripheral blood mononuclear cells (PBMCs), taken before the fourth cycle of nivolumab. The clonotype originates from a human donor with classical Hodgkin lymphoma. CDR3 sequence reads: CASSVGTLNTGELFF. In DNA form, the CDR3 reads TGTGCCAGCAGCGTAGGGACTCTGAACACCGGGGAGCTGTTTTTT.